One and the same sample provided the 2 T cell receptor beta chains below, sequenced in a study of cytomegalovirus exposure and HLA in healthy donors. The PCR ran on 60 Vbeta and 13 Jbeta primers. Only in-frame clones appear in the TCRdb table, and some are missing; sequencing was by immunoSEQ multiplex PCR. Among fewer than 200,000 clones listed, around 77% were seen once. The sample consisted of PBMCs. Source of these receptors: a man aged 55-75 years in good health and CMV-seronegative.

The chain couples TRBV30 to TRBJ1-5; D gene unclear. There are 14 residues in the CDR3. In germline, CDR1 is GTSNPN, CDR2 SVGIG (reference sequence). Trimming took off 0 bases at V and 5 bases at J, with 11 bases between the two ends. The CDR3 coding sequence is TGTGCCTGGAGTGTCCCGGACTCTTATCAGCCCCAGCATTTT. Translating it yields CAWSVPDSYQPQHF.

The chain carries TRBV6-6 and TRBJ1-5; D is undetermined. Germline CDR1 MNHNY, CDR2 SVGAGI (reference sequence). This CDR3 is 10 amino acids long. Trimming removed 2 bases from V and 9 bases from J, with 2 bases in between. In DNA form, the CDR3 reads TGTGCCAGCAGTTACCGGCCCCAGCATTTT. Its protein product is CASSYRPQHF.